Following are 26 T cell receptor beta chains from one sample sequenced in a study of beta chain features in type 1 diabetes. The investigators reverse transcribed all of the isolated RNA, so they sequenced expressed TCRB transcripts. Profiling relied on immunoSEQ multiplex PCR, and the TCRdb table lists in-frame clones only, not all of them. This table has roughly 380,000 clones, around a fifth appearing once. The sequenced sample was naive CD4+ T cells from blood. The receptors were sampled from a woman under 30 in good health.

This clone has a handful of counts. J is TRBJ1-2 and V is TRBV10-2, with D maybe TRBD1 (6 bases). CDR3 length: 11 residues. The V gene lost 6 bases and the J gene lost 7 bases, with 9 bases spanning the gap. In germline, CDR1 is WSHSY, CDR2 SAAADI. The chain's CDR3 is CASRGGLGYTF. CDR3 DNA: TGCGCCAGCAGGGGGGGGCTTGGCTACACCTTC.

This clone showed up just a few times. CDR3 in DNA: TGTGCCAGCAGCCGAGGACAGGGCTACGAGCAGTACTTC. Amino acids: CASSRGQGYEQYF. The rearrangement links TRBV11-2 to TRBJ2-7; 8 bases are a match to TRBD1. After removal of 5 bases from V and 3 bases from J, the junction contained 3 bases not matched to a gene. This CDR3 is 13 amino acids long. Germline V gives CDR1 SGHAT, CDR2 FQNNGV. Full variable domain (remainder filled in from reference TRBV11-2 and TRBJ2-7): EAGVAQSPRYKIIEKRQSVAFWCNPISGHATLYWYQQILGQGPKLLIQFQNNGVVDDSQLPKDRFSAERLKGVDSTLKIQPAKLEDSAVYLCASSRGQGYEQYFGPGTRLTVT.

The chain carries TRBV30 and TRBJ1-1; D uncertain. V was trimmed by 2 bases and J by 8 bases, leaving 15 bases between them. The CDR3 runs to 13 residues. Germline CDR1 reads GTSNPN; CDR2 reads SVGIG (reference sequence). In DNA, the CDR3 is TGTGCCTGGAGTATGTACCGCTCGGTGGAAGCTTTCTTT. It specifies CAWSMYRSVEAFF.

This clone was counted only a few times. The rearrangement links TRBV4-1 to TRBJ2-4; TRBD2 matches 12 bases. The V segment lost 3 bases and the J segment 7 bases; nucleotides outside the gene matches: 4. CDR3 length equals 15 residues. Per germline, CDR1 MGHRA and CDR2 YSYEKL. Here the CDR3 DNA reads TGCGCCAGCAGCCATCTAGCGGGAGGGCAGAACATTCAGTACTTC. It specifies CASSHLAGGQNIQYF.

The gene calls are TRBV28 and TRBJ2-1; D gene unclear. From germline, CDR1 is MDHEN and CDR2 SYDVKM. Trimming shortened V by 3 bases and J by 2 bases, and 8 bases separated the two germline ends. The CDR3 length is 14 residues. The CDR3 reads CASSFYGAYNEQFF. The CDR3 nucleotides read TGTGCCAGCAGTTTCTACGGAGCCTACAATGAGCAGTTCTTC.

This clone was recorded a few times. The J gene is TRBJ2-1, the V gene TRBV12-5, with D uncertain. The V gene's germline CDR1 is LGHNT and CDR2 FRNRAP. The CDR3 loop spans 13 amino acids. V lost 7 bases to trimming and J lost 8 bases, with 15 bases between them. The CDR3 sequence: CASALRLVDEQFF. CDR3 bases: TGTGCTAGTGCCTTGAGGCTAGTCGATGAGCAGTTCTTC.

The rearrangement uses TRBV5-4 and TRBJ2-1; TRBD2 matches 11 bases. Germline trimming cut 3 bases from V and 6 bases from J; bases unmatched to any gene: 17. Germline CDR1 reads SGHNT; CDR2 reads YYREEE (reference sequence). The CDR3 contains 19 residues. CDR3 in DNA: TGTGCCAGCAGCTACCCTGGAGGTATTAGCGGGGGGGCCGGCAATGAGCAGTTCTTC. Translation: CASSYPGGISGGAGNEQFF.

The chain has TRBV30 and TRBJ1-6, with D possibly being TRBD1 (5 bases). This CDR3 is built from 16 residues. The V gene lost 1 base and the J gene lost 4 bases, with 14 bases spanning the gap. Germline V lookup: CDR1 GTSNPN, CDR2 SVGIG (reference sequence). CDR3 sequence: CAWSGGTEGYNSPLHF. The CDR3 DNA follows: TGTGCCTGGAGTGGCGGGACGGAGGGATATAATTCACCCCTCCACTTT.

The gene calls are TRBV11-2 and TRBJ2-3, with TRBD1 matching 7 bases. V shed 3 bases and J 2 bases; nucleotides not matched to a gene: 2. The CDR3 spans 14 residues. Germline loops: CDR1 SGHAT, CDR2 FQNNGV. The CDR3 sequence: CASSLDRNTDTQYF. In DNA, the CDR3 is TGTGCCAGCAGCTTGGACAGGAACACAGATACGCAGTATTTT.

This chain uses TRBV4-2 with TRBJ1-5; 7 bases are a match to TRBD1. Germline lookup yields CDR1 LGHNA and CDR2 YNFKEQ. With 5 bases clipped from V and 2 bases from J, the junction kept 6 bases outside the gene matches. The CDR3 covers 15 residues. The CDR3 DNA reads as TGTGCCAGCAGCTACCAGGGGGAAGGCAATCAGCCCCAGCATTTT. It is translated as CASSYQGEGNQPQHF.

This clone was observed a handful of times. The chain links TRBV11-2 to TRBJ2-7, with TRBD2 matching over 7 bases. The CDR3 has 14 amino acids. V gave up 5 bases and J gave up 2 bases; unmatched junction bases: 6. Per the germline V gene, CDR1 is SGHAT and CDR2 is FQNNGV. Here the CDR3 DNA reads TGTGCCAGCAGCGACCGGGACTACACCTACGAGCAGTACTTC. Translated: CASSDRDYTYEQYF.

In its sample, this clone was seen a few times. The gene calls are TRBV11-2 and TRBJ1-1, with TRBD1 as a possible D gene (5 bases). The CDR3 is made up of 14 amino acids. In germline, CDR1 is SGHAT, CDR2 FQNNGV. With 0 bases removed from V and 6 bases from J, the gap between germline ends came to 11 bases. CDR3 protein: CASSLDAGLAEAFF. CDR3 bases: TGTGCCAGCAGCTTAGATGCAGGGCTTGCTGAAGCTTTCTTT.

The rearrangement joins TRBV12-5 to TRBJ1-6, with 8 bases fitting TRBD1. V was clipped by 0 bases and J by 9 bases; unmatched bases: 16. This CDR3 comprises 19 residues. Germline V CDR1 and CDR2: LGHNT, FRNRAP. The CDR3 nucleotides are TGTGCTAGTGGTTTGGTACTAACGACCCAGGACAGGGAGGGTTCACCCCTCCACTTT. Its protein product is CASGLVLTTQDREGSPLHF.

The chain couples TRBV4-3 to TRBJ1-5; D is ambiguous. The CDR3 has 15 residues. The germline CDR1 and CDR2 sequences are LGHNA and YSLEER. V was clipped by 1 base and J by 3 bases, with 10 bases between them. CDR3 amino acids: CASSQAVSPNQPQHF. CDR3 nucleotides: TGCGCCAGCAGCCAAGCGGTCTCCCCCAATCAGCCCCAGCATTTT.

This clone was counted only a few times. This chain links TRBV2 with TRBJ1-2; D not resolved. The V end lost 4 bases, the J end lost 8 bases, and 11 bases lay between the germline ends. Germline CDR1 reads SNHLY; CDR2 reads FYNNEI. CDR3 length: 12 residues. CDR3 amino acids: CASSVRQRGYTF. DNA of the CDR3: TGTGCCAGCAGTGTTCGCCAGCGGGGCTACACCTTC.

This chain uses TRBV19 with TRBJ1-2, with 8 bases matching TRBD1. V lost 6 bases and J lost 1; bases outside the gene matches: 7. Germline lookup yields CDR1 LNHDA and CDR2 SQIVND (reference sequence). This CDR3 region has 15 residues. CDR3 nucleotide sequence: TGTGCCAGTAGGGGACCCGGACAGGGTAACTATGGCTACACCTTC. Translation gives CASRGPGQGNYGYTF.

This clone was observed a few times. The V and J genes are TRBV30 and TRBJ2-3; 8 bases match TRBD1. The germline V gene encodes CDR1 GTSNPN and CDR2 SVGIG (reference sequence). The CDR3 is 15 amino acids. With V trimmed by 2 bases and J by 2 bases, 6 bases remained unmatched. The CDR3 region is CAWSPTGDLTDTQYF. Here the CDR3 DNA reads TGTGCCTGGAGTCCGACAGGGGACCTCACAGATACGCAGTATTTT.

Only a few counts were recorded for this clone. J is TRBJ2-7 and V is TRBV29-1, with 8 bases aligning to TRBD1. From germline, CDR1 is SQVTM and CDR2 ANQGSEA. CDR3 length equals 13 residues. Losses at the gene ends were 4 bases for V and 2 bases for J; bases not matched to a gene: 4. The CDR3 DNA is TGCAGCGTTGTGGACAGGGAGGCCTACGAGCAGTACTTC. It yields the protein CSVVDREAYEQYF.

There are a few counts of this clone. The chain couples TRBV23-1 to TRBJ1-4; D not resolved. TRBV23-1 is known as an ORF, though its function is uncertain. Trimming stripped 6 bases from V and 8 bases from J, with 22 bases between. The CDR3 totals 16 residues. CDR3 region: CASRVSKPGVREKLFF. In DNA, the CDR3 is TGCGCCAGCAGGGTTTCCAAACCGGGAGTCAGGGAAAAACTGTTTTTT.

A few counts support this clone. This chain joins TRBV6-5 and TRBJ1-1; D perhaps matches TRBD1 (6 bases). Germline lookup yields CDR1 MNHEY and CDR2 SVGAGI. V lost 4 bases and J lost 3, with 12 bases in between. The CDR3 length is 14 residues. CDR3 residues: CASSSQGSHTEAFF. DNA for the CDR3: TGTGCCAGCAGTTCGCAGGGGTCTCACACTGAAGCTTTCTTT.

V gene TRBV7-2 combines with J gene TRBJ2-3, with D possibly matching TRBD1 (7 bases). This CDR3 contains 16 residues. In germline, CDR1 is SGHTA, CDR2 FQGNSA. V was pared by 4 bases and J by 6 bases, with 20 bases between. CDR3 bases: TGTGCCAGCAGCTCCATAGGGGGCGGAGGGGCTGATACGCAGTATTTT. Amino acids: CASSSIGGGGADTQYF.

This clone was recorded a few times. V and J are TRBV18 and TRBJ1-1; D unresolved. The germline CDR1 and CDR2 sequences are KGHSH and LQKENI. Trimming shortened V by 4 bases and J by 4 bases, and 19 bases separated the two germline ends. The CDR3 extends over 16 amino acids. The CDR3 spells CASSLSLRRDGTEAFF. Here the CDR3 DNA reads TGTGCCAGCTCACTGTCTTTAAGGAGGGATGGCACTGAAGCTTTCTTT. Full variable domain (remainder filled in from reference TRBV18 and TRBJ1-1): NAGVMQNPRHLVRRRGQEARLRCSPMKGHSHVYWYRQLPEEGLKFMVYLQKENIIDESGMPKERFSAEFPKEGPSILRIQQVVRGDSAAYFCASSLSLRRDGTEAFFGQGTRLTVV.

This sequence joins TRBV18 and TRBJ2-5, with 14 bases matching TRBD2. V dropped 4 bases and J dropped 3; count of bases not matched to a gene: 4. This CDR3 spans 16 amino acids. The germline gives CDR1 KGHSH, CDR2 LQKENI. The CDR3 region is CASSLPGLAGEETQYF. CDR3 DNA sequence: TGTGCCAGCTCACTCCCGGGACTAGCGGGAGAAGAGACCCAGTACTTC. The full variable domain, with the rest looked up from reference TRBV18 and TRBJ2-5, is NAGVMQNPRHLVRRRGQEARLRCSPMKGHSHVYWYRQLPEEGLKFMVYLQKENIIDESGMPKERFSAEFPKEGPSILRIQQVVRGDSAAYFCASSLPGLAGEETQYFGPGTRLLVL.

This clone was seen only a few times. V gene TRBV9 combines with J gene TRBJ1-2; D not certain. The CDR3 has 13 residues. Trimming removed 4 bases at V and 2 bases at J, with 9 bases between. Germline CDR1 reads SGDLS; CDR2 reads YYNGEE. The CDR3 DNA follows: TGTGCCAGCAGCCTACCCCCGAACTATGGCTACACCTTC. This encodes CASSLPPNYGYTF.

This clone appeared a few times. The chain uses TRBV29-1 and TRBJ1-5, with TRBD1 matching over 9 bases. The CDR3 loop spans 14 amino acids. CDR1 is SQVTM and CDR2 is ANQGSEA in the germline V gene. The junction had 4 bases not matched to a gene; V was cut back by 5 bases and J by 2 bases. The CDR3 is CSVTGGFGNQPQHF. The CDR3 DNA sequence: TGCAGCGTTACAGGGGGCTTTGGCAATCAGCCCCAGCATTTT.

The chain couples TRBV5-4 to TRBJ1-1, with a possible D match to TRBD1 (6 bases). Germline CDR1 reads SGHNT; CDR2 reads YYREEE (reference sequence). Trimming cost V 4 bases and J 6 bases, with 19 bases left between them. The CDR3 is made up of 15 amino acids. CDR3 DNA sequence: TGTGCCAGCAGCCCCGAGTCGGCCAGGGGTGCTGAAGCTTTCTTT. This translates into CASSPESARGAEAFF.